The next 14 T cell receptor beta chains were all read from a single sample in a study of T cells in Graves' hyperthyroidism and ophthalmopathy. RNA transcripts yielded amplified TCR beta CDR3 regions. First-round RT-PCR targeting the TCR CDR3 was performed with the HTBI primer set. TCRdb called the multiplex PCR reads again in MiXCR, with one record for every CDR3 protein. Found here are hundreds of thousands of distinct CDR3 sequences, about 20% of them singletons; the top ten hold over 45%. The specimen was blood. The origin of the receptors is a man aged 40-50 years with Graves' ophthalmopathy.

A few counts support this clonotype. V and J are TRBV20-1 and TRBJ2-4; either TRBD1 or TRBD2 may fit D (5 bases each). There are 11 residues in the CDR3. The V gene's germline CDR1 is DFQATT and CDR2 SNEGSKA (reference sequence). Deletions cut 8 bases from V and 9 bases from J, with 14 bases between. CDR3 loop: CSFPIGAIQYF. The DNA for the CDR3 is TGCAGTTTTCCTATCGGGGCCATTCAGTACTTC.

This clonotype showed up just a few times. The J gene is TRBJ2-5, the V gene TRBV5-1; 9 bases align to TRBD1. CDR3 size: 13 residues. The V and J ends lost 3 bases and 4 bases, in that order; junction bases with no gene match: 1. Germline V gives CDR1 SGHRS, CDR2 YFSETQ. The CDR3 here is CASSSTGGETQYF. The DNA for the CDR3 is TGCGCCAGCAGCTCGACAGGGGGAGAGACCCAGTACTTC.

There are many counts of this clonotype. The V and J genes are TRBV2 and TRBJ2-3; possibly TRBD1 for D (5 bases). This CDR3 comprises 14 residues. CDR1 is SNHLY, CDR2 FYNNEI, per germline. Trimming took 3 bases from V and 5 from J, leaving 12 bases between them. The CDR3 reads CASSEGKGQDTQYF. The CDR3 coding sequence is TGTGCCAGCAGTGAGGGGAAGGGGCAAGATACGCAGTATTTT.

In this sample, this clonotype turned up many times. This chain connects TRBV7-3 to TRBJ2-1, with D perhaps TRBD2 (6 bases). In germline, CDR1 is SGHTA, CDR2 FQGTGA. The CDR3 sequence is 13 residues long. Trimming pared 1 base from V and 9 bases from J, leaving 10 bases between. This CDR3 is CASSLIGGVEQFF. In DNA form, the CDR3 reads TGTGCCAGCAGCTTAATTGGAGGGGTTGAGCAGTTCTTC.

In this sample, this clonotype turned up a few times. This rearrangement joins TRBV20-1 to TRBJ2-1; D may match TRBD1 or TRBD2 (5 bases each). The CDR3 runs to 15 residues. Germline CDR1 DFQATT, CDR2 SNEGSKA (reference sequence). V was shortened by 0 bases and J by 4 bases, with 13 bases between the two germline ends. In nucleotides, the CDR3 is TGCAGTGCTAGAGATAGTGGGGGTCCTTACAATGAGCAGTTCTTC. Its translation is CSARDSGGPYNEQFF.

This clonotype was counted only a few times. The gene calls are TRBV7-6 and TRBJ1-6; D unresolved. Germline lookup yields CDR1 SGHVS and CDR2 FNYEAQ. This CDR3 has 13 residues. V was shortened by 1 base and J by 10 bases, with 8 bases between the two germline ends. Here the CDR3 DNA reads TGTGCCAGCAGCTTAGTTTTGGGCTCACCCCTCCACTTT. This sequence encodes CASSLVLGSPLHF.

V usage is TRBV14 and J usage is TRBJ2-4; D not resolved. V was clipped by 0 bases and J by 0 bases, with 15 bases between them. This CDR3 has 18 amino acids. Germline CDR1 is SGHDN and CDR2 is FVKESK. CDR3 coding DNA: TGTGCCAGCAGCCAAGATGGAAGACTCACTTTAGCCAAAAACATTCAGTACTTC. This codes for CASSQDGRLTLAKNIQYF.

This chain connects TRBV20-1 to TRBJ2-1; TRBD2 matches at 9 bases. Germline V gene data show CDR1 as DFQATT and CDR2 as SNEGSKA (reference sequence). V was pared by 0 bases and J by 3 bases, with 6 bases of the junction left unmatched. CDR3 length: 16 amino acids. Here the CDR3 reads CSARDRAGGLYNEQFF. CDR3 sequence (DNA): TGCAGTGCTAGAGATCGAGCGGGGGGACTCTACAATGAGCAGTTCTTC.

V usage is TRBV5-8 and J usage is TRBJ2-1, with D possibly TRBD2 on 6 matching bases. CDR3 length equals 16 residues. Germline-derived CDR1 and CDR2 are SGHTS and YDEGEE. Trimming left V 3 bases short and J 0 bases short, with 13 bases between. The CDR3 reads CASSSWGLYSYNEQFF. The CDR3 DNA sequence: TGTGCCAGCAGCTCCTGGGGACTTTACTCCTACAATGAGCAGTTCTTC.

This clonotype was recorded a few times. The CDR3 loop is CAWTWGGPRAFF. In DNA form, the CDR3 reads TGTGCCTGGACCTGGGGGGGGCCCCGAGCTTTCTTT. V is TRBV30 and J is TRBJ1-1, with a possible D match to TRBD1 (6 bases). V was pared by 4 bases and J by 10 bases, with 16 bases between. The CDR3 spans 12 residues. Germline assignment: CDR1 GTSNPN and CDR2 SVGIG (reference sequence).

This clonotype was counted ten times or more. The chain combines TRBV3-1 with TRBJ1-1; the D is unclear. Germline V gives CDR1 LGHDT, CDR2 YNNKEL (reference sequence). This CDR3 spans 15 amino acids. Trimming pared 2 bases from V and 1 base from J, leaving 11 bases between. The DNA of the CDR3 is TGTGCCAGCAGCCAATCTGACCAGAGGAACACTGAAGCTTTCTTT. The encoded protein is CASSQSDQRNTEAFF.

J is TRBJ2-1 and V is TRBV14; 9 bases line up with TRBD2. Germline-derived CDR1 and CDR2 are SGHDN and FVKESK. The CDR3 runs to 17 residues. V dropped 4 bases and J dropped 7; count of bases not matched to a gene: 14. The CDR3 reads CASSPWVVLAGRNEQFF. CDR3 bases: TGTGCCAGCAGCCCTTGGGTTGTGCTAGCGGGAAGGAATGAGCAGTTCTTC.

The rearrangement uses TRBV19 and TRBJ2-7, with D uncertain. The germline gives CDR1 LNHDA, CDR2 SQIVND (reference sequence). V was pared by 2 bases and J by 2 bases, with 10 bases between. The CDR3 runs 14 residues. CDR3 nucleotide sequence: TGTGCCAGTAGTATAATGGACGGGCCCTACGAGCAGTACTTC. Its protein is CASSIMDGPYEQYF.

Only a few counts were recorded for this clonotype. The chain combines TRBV3-1 with TRBJ2-7; TRBD2 is a possible D gene (5 bases). The CDR3 has 12 amino acids. The V gene's germline CDR1 is LGHDT and CDR2 YNNKEL (reference sequence). Trimming stripped 3 bases from V and 12 bases from J, with 15 bases between. The CDR3 bases are TGTGCCAGCAGCCATTTAGCGACCCAGCCGTACTTC. Translated, it gives CASSHLATQPYF.